The entry that follows covers one TCR beta chain sequence. At least ten counts were recorded for this clone. This clone's antigen is unknown. No clone much larger than this one lies a single base away; base qualities are absent. This record belongs to a study of T cells after posttransplantation cyclophosphamide (dated by TCRdb to between 2015 and 2016). In terms of the full investigation: The study tracked T cell repertoire reconstitution by TRB sequencing after myeloablative bone marrow transplantation using posttransplantation cyclophosphamide as GVHD prophylaxis. TRB sequencing was performed on blood from all 35 or so PTCy patients with 1-year posttransplant specimens. Public TRB sequences were searched against a database of over 3,600 sequences associated with responses to pathogens, tumor antigens, self-antigens and alloantigens. Samples from roughly 35 PTCy-treated patients, along with samples from about 16 of their related bone marrow donors, underwent antigen receptor sequencing. In 3 patients, TRB sequencing was also performed on up to roughly 3 more blood samples taken 2 to 5.2 years after transplant, and in 4 patients, pretransplant blood was also TRB-sequenced. Because TRA and TRB clonality correlated tightly in 9 samples, the subsequent TCR analyses were limited to TRB only.

TRB sequencing was run on genomic DNA with either the immunoSEQ assay at survey resolution or the hsTCRB kit. As for how the authors treated the data: Initial read processing used immunoSEQ software, and repertoire analyses used the LymphoSeq R package. Clonality was computed as 1 minus normalized Shannon entropy, and a Gini coefficient was also calculated for each TRB dataset. To infer phenotypes in unsorted samples, TRB sequences from sorted subsets of the recipient or donor were mapped onto the unsorted samples of the same recipient. Here the immuneACCESS table is served through TCRdb, limited to in-frame sequences with V and J called. Missing clones are a known gap in these copies; in checked studies unresolved V genes cover under half, and the rest lacks a known reason. That table is the source of V, J and clone size, and D and trimming were worked out from the DNA. In this sample the table shows 40,000 to 55,000 clones, and no singletons are among them. About 2.3% of the sample is held by the ten biggest clonotypes.

The investigation overall reported the following: Across the 35 to 45 patients, TRB clonality was highly associated with recipient CMV seropositivity and CMV reactivation, and diversity with PTCy was similar to that in the CNI/methotrexate controls. The TRB repertoires of T cells infiltrating skin or GI tract showed only limited overlap with the TRB repertoires of T cells in blood. Donor-recipient similarity was low at 1-2 months but rose over the first year, and later blood repertoires were often dominated by donor CD8+ memory clones.

On the day of marrow donation, related bone marrow donors gave peripheral blood samples. Mononuclear cells from peripheral blood and bone marrow were separated by Ficoll-Hypaque density centrifugation and then cryopreserved. At the junction V is shortened by 1 base and J by 8 bases; bases outside the gene matches: 0. Taken from the germline V gene, the CDR1 and CDR2 loops are KGHSH and LQKENI. The CDR3 runs 14 amino acids, cysteine and phenylalanine included. Only the CDR3 part of the read is kept: 42 bases, read in frame from the first base. The rearranged chain carries TRBV18 and TRBJ1-6; the central 9 bases match TRBD1. Sequencing was carried out using PBMCs. The receptor's source is a man between 40 and 49 years old in good health, CMV-negative, and a related stem cell transplant donor. The CDR3 region: CASSPRTGDSPLHF. The DNA is TGTGCCAGCTCACCACGGACAGGGGATTCACCCCTCCACTTT.